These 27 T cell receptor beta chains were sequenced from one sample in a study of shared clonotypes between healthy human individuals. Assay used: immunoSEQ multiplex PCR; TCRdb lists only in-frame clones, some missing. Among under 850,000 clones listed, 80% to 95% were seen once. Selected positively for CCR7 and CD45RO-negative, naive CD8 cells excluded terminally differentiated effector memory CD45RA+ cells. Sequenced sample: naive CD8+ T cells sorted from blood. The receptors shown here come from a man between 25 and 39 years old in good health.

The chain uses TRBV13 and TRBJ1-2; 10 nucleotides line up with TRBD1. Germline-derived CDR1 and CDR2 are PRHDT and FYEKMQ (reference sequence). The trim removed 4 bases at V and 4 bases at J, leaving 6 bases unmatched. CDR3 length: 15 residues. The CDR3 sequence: CASSSRDRGIYGYTF. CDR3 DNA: TGTGCCAGCAGCTCACGGGACAGGGGAATCTATGGCTACACCTTC. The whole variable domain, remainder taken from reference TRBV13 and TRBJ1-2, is AAGVIQSPRHLIKEKRETATLKCYPIPRHDTVYWYQQGPGQDPQFLISFYEKMQSDKGSIPDRFSAQQFSDYHSELNMSSLELGDSALYFCASSSRDRGIYGYTFGSGTRLTVV.

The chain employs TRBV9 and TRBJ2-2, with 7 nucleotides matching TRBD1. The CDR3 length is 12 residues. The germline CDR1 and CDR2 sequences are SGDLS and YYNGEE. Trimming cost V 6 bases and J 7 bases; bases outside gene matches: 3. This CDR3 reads CASNPGGGELFF. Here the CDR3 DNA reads TGTGCCAGCAACCCAGGGGGCGGGGAGCTGTTTTTT.

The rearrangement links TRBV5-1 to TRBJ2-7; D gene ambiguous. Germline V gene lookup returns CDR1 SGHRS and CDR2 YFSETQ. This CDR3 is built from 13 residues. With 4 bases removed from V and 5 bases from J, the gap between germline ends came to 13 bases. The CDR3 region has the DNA TGCGCCAGCAGCCCGCTCCCAGAGGACGAGCAGTACTTC. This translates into CASSPLPEDEQYF.

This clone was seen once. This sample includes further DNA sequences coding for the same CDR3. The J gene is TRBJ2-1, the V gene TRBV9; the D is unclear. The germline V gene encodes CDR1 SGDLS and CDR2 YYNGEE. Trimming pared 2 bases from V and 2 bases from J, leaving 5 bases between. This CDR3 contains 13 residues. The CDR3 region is CASSVPPYNEQFF. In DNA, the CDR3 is TGTGCCAGCAGCGTCCCACCCTACAATGAGCAGTTCTTC.

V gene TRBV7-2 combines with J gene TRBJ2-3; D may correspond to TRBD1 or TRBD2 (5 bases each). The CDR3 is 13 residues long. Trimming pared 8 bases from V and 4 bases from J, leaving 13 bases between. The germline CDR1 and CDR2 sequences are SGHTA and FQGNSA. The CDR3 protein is CASATVGADTQYF. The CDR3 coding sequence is TGTGCCAGCGCAACGGTGGGGGCAGATACGCAGTATTTT.

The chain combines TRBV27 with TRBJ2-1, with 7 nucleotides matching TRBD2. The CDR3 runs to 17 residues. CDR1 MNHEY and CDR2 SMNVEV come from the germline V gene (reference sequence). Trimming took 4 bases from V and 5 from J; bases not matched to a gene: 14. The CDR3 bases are TGTGCCAGCAGTTCCTTGGGGGGGGAGCAGGTAAACAATGAGCAGTTCTTC. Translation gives CASSSLGGEQVNNEQFF.

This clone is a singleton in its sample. CDR3 region: CASSPGLGSYEQYF. DNA of the CDR3: TGTGCCAGCAGCCCTGGCCTGGGCTCCTACGAGCAGTACTTC. The chain recombines TRBV5-6 with TRBJ2-7; no clear D gene. Deletions cut 4 bases from V and 0 bases from J, with 11 bases between. The CDR3 runs 14 residues. From germline, CDR1 is SGHDT and CDR2 YYEEEE.

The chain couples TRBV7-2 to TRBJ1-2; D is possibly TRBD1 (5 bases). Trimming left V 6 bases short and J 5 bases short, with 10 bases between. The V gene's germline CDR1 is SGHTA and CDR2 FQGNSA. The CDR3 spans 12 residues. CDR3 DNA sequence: TGTGCCAGCAGTTACGGGGGTTATGGCTACACCTTC. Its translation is CASSYGGYGYTF.

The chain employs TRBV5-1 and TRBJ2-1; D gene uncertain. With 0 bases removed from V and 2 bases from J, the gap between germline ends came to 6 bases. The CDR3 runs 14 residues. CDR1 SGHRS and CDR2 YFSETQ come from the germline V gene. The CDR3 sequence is CASSLDNPYNEQFF. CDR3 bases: TGCGCCAGCAGCTTGGACAACCCCTACAATGAGCAGTTCTTC.

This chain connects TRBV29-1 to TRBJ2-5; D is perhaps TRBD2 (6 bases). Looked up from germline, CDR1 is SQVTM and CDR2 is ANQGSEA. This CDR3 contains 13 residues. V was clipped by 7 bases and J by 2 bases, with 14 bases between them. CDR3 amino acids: CSALDAGQETQYF. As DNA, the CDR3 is TGCAGCGCCCTCGATGCGGGGCAAGAGACCCAGTACTTC. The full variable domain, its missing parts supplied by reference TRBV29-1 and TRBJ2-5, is SAVISQKPSRDICQRGTSLTIQCQVDSQVTMMFWYRQQPGQSLTLIATANQGSEATYESGFVIDKFPISRPNLTFSTLTVSNMSPEDSSIYLCSALDAGQETQYFGPGTRLLVL.

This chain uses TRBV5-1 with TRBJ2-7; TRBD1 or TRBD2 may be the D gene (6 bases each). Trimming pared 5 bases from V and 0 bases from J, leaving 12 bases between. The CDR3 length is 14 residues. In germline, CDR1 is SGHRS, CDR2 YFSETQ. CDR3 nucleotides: TGCGCCAGCAGGGCCGAGGGGGGCTCCTACGAGCAGTACTTC. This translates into CASRAEGGSYEQYF.

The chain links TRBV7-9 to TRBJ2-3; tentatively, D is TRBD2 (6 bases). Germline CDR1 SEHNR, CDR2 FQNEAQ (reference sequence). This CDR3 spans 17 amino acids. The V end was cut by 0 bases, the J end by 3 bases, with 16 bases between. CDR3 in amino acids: CASSLAGPGVGTDTQYF. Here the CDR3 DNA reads TGTGCCAGCAGCTTAGCTGGGCCGGGAGTTGGGACAGATACGCAGTATTTT.

CDR3 nucleotides: TGTGCCAGCAGCACCGGGGGTTTAGTAACATTTCTGCACAATGAGCAGTTCTTC. It is translated as CASSTGGLVTFLHNEQFF. V usage is TRBV11-2 and J usage is TRBJ2-1; the D gene is possibly TRBD2 (6 bases). This CDR3 spans 18 amino acids. CDR1 is SGHAT, CDR2 FQNNGV, per germline. V lost 5 bases and J lost 5, with 25 bases in between. The whole variable domain, filled in from reference TRBV11-2 and TRBJ2-1, reads EAGVAQSPRYKIIEKRQSVAFWCNPISGHATLYWYQQILGQGPKLLIQFQNNGVVDDSQLPKDRFSAERLKGVDSTLKIQPAKLEDSAVYLCASSTGGLVTFLHNEQFFGPGTRLTVL.

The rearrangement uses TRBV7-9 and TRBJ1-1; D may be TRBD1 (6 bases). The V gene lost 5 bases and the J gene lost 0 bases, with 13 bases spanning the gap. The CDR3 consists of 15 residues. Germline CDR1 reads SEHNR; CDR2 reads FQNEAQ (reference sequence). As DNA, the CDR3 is TGTGCCAGCAGCGGTATAGGACAGATGAACACTGAAGCTTTCTTT. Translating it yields CASSGIGQMNTEAFF.

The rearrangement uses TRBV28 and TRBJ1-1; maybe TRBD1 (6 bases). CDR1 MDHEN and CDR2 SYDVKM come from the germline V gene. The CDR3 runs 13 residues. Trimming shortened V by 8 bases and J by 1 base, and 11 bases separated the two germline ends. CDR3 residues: CASAATGNTEAFF. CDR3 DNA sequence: TGTGCCAGCGCCGCGACAGGGAACACTGAAGCTTTCTTT.

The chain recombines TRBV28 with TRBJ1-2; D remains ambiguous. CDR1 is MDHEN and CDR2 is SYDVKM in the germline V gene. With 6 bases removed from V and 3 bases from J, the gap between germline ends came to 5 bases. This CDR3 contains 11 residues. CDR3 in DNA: TGTGCCAGCAGCTATCACTATGGCTACACCTTC. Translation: CASSYHYGYTF.

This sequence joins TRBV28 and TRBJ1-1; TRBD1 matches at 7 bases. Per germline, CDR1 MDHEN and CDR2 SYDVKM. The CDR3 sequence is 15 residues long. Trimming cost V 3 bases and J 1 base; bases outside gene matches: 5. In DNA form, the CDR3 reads TGTGCCAGCAGTTTGGGACAGAGGGGGAACACTGAAGCTTTCTTT. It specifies CASSLGQRGNTEAFF.

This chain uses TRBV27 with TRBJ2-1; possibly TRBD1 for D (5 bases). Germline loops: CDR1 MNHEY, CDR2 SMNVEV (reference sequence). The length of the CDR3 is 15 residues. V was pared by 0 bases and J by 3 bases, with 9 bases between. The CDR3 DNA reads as TGTGCCAGCAGTTTATCCAGGGTAGTCTACAATGAGCAGTTCTTC. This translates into CASSLSRVVYNEQFF.

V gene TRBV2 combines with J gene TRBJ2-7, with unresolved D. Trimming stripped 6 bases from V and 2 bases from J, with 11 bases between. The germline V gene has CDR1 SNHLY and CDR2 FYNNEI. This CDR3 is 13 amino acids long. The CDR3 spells CASSQDGTYEQYF. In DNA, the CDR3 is TGTGCCAGCAGCCAGGACGGAACCTACGAGCAGTACTTC.

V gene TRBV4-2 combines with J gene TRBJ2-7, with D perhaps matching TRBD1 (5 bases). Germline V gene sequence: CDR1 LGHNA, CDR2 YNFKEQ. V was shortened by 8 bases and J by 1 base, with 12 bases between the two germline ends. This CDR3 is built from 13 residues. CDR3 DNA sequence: TGTGCCAGCGCTGAGACAGAGTCCTACGAGCAGTACTTC. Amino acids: CASAETESYEQYF.

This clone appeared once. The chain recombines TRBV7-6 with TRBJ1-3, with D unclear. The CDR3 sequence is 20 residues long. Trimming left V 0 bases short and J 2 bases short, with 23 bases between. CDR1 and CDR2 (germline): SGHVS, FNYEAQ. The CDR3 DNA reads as TGTGCCAGCAGCTTAGCGCTTTTAGGAGGGAGAGGCCAAGCTGGAAACACCATATATTTT. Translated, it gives CASSLALLGGRGQAGNTIYF.

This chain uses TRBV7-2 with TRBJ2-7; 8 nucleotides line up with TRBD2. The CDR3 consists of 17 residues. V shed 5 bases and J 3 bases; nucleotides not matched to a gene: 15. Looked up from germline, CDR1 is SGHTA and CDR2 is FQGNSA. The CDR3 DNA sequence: TGTGCCAGCAGCATGATGCTTTTGGGACTAGGTCTCTACGAGCAGTACTTC. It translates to CASSMMLLGLGLYEQYF.

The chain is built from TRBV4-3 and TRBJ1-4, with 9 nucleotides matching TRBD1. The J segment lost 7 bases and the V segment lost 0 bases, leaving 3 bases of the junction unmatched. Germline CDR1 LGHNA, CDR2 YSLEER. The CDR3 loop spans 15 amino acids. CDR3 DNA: TGCGCCAGCAGCCAAGATTACAGGGGGCCTGAAAAACTGTTTTTT. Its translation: CASSQDYRGPEKLFF.

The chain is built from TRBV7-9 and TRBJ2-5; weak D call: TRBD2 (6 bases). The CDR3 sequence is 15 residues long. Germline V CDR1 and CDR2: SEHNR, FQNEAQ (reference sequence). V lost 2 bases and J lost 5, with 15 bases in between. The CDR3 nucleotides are TGTGCCAGCAGCTTAAAACTAGCTGGGAAGGAGACCCAGTACTTC. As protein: CASSLKLAGKETQYF.

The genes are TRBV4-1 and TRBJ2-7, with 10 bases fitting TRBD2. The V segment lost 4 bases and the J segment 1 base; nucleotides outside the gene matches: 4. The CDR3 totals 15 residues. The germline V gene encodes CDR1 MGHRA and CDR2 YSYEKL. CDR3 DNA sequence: TGCGCCAGCAGCCCTAGCGGGAGTCCATCCTACGAGCAGTACTTC. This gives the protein CASSPSGSPSYEQYF.

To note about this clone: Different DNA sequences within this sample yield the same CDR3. CDR3 region: CASSSGTGGYEQFF. The CDR3 DNA sequence: TGTGCCAGCAGTTCCGGGACAGGGGGTTATGAGCAGTTCTTC. The rearrangement uses TRBV6-5 and TRBJ2-1; 11 bases align to TRBD1. The V gene end was trimmed by 4 bases and the J gene end by 8 bases; junction bases not matched to a gene: 4. The CDR3 is 14 residues long. The germline V gene encodes CDR1 MNHEY and CDR2 SVGAGI.

The CDR3 protein is CASSWTGRYGYTF. CDR3 DNA: TGTGCCAGCAGTTGGACAGGGCGGTATGGCTACACCTTC. J is TRBJ1-2 and V is TRBV6-5; TRBD1 aligns across 8 bases. Germline trimming cut 4 bases from V and 5 bases from J; bases unmatched to any gene: 3. Germline CDR1 reads MNHEY; CDR2 reads SVGAGI. The CDR3 sequence is 13 residues long.